A selection of T cell receptor beta chains follows, all from one sample in a study of blood T cells in healthy people across ages. MiXCR was run by TCRdb on the 5' RACE reads, yielding one entry per CDR3 protein. The profile shows roughly 2 million distinct CDR3 sequences, about 49% of them singletons. The sample comprised blood. The receptors here all came from a woman between 35 and 50 years old in good health. Each CDR3 is given with its conserved first and last residue. D genes are given only for firm matches. Some rows have no size entry. The others give once, few or many, or a class for an expanded clone.

size: few
V: TRBV6-1
J: TRBJ1-5
D: TRBD1
DNA: TGTGCCAGCAGTGCTGGACAGGCATATAGCAATCAGCCCCAGCATTTT
CDR3: CASSAGQAYSNQPQHF

size: .
V: TRBV6-5
J: TRBJ2-6
D: TRBD1
DNA: TGTGCCAGCAGTTCCACCGACAGGGCTGGGGCCAACGTCCTGACTTTC
CDR3: CASSSTDRAGANVLTF

size: few
V: TRBV7-2
J: TRBJ1-4
D: .
DNA: TGTGCCAGCAGCTTAGTAGCGGGGTTGAAAACTAATGAAAAACTGTTTTTT
CDR3: CASSLVAGLKTNEKLFF

size: few
V: TRBV4-2
J: TRBJ2-7
D: .
DNA: TGTGCCAGCAGCCAAGCTTCTCGGGGTACCACCTACGAGCAGTACTTC
CDR3: CASSQASRGTTYEQYF

size: few
V: TRBV29-1
J: TRBJ1-4
D: TRBD1
DNA: TGCAGCGTCCCGGATTGGAGGGGGCTATCTGAAAAACTGTTTTTT
CDR3: CSVPDWRGLSEKLFF

size: many
V: TRBV27
J: TRBJ2-3
D: .
DNA: TGTGCCAGCAGTTTAAGTCAGGGCACAGATACGCAGTATTTT
CDR3: CASSLSQGTDTQYF

size: once
V: TRBV27
J: TRBJ2-3
D: .
DNA: TGTGCCAGCACCGCCCTAGGGGGGCGCACAGATACGCAGTATTTT
CDR3: CASTALGGRTDTQYF

size: few
V: TRBV4-1
J: TRBJ2-1
D: .
DNA: TGCGCCAGCAGCCAAGATCGGGCTGTGGGGCCGCAGTTCTTC
CDR3: CASSQDRAVGPQFF

size: .
V: TRBV21-1
J: TRBJ2-7
D: .
DNA: TGTGCCAGCAGCAAAGAGCAGGACTCCTACGAGCAGTACTTC
CDR3: CASSKEQDSYEQYF

size: .
V: TRBV7-9
J: TRBJ1-1
D: TRBD1
DNA: TGTGCCAGCAGACCCCCGACAGGGGGCGGCACTGAAGCTTTCTTT
CDR3: CASRPPTGGGTEAFF

size: .
V: TRBV11-2
J: TRBJ2-7
D: .
DNA: TGTGCCAGCAGCTTAGATCGAGGGGTTGCAGCCGAGCAGTACTTC
CDR3: CASSLDRGVAAEQYF

size: .
V: TRBV15
J: TRBJ2-7
D: TRBD1
DNA: TGTGCCACCAGCAGAGAACCGGGACAGGAAGAGACCCGGTACTTC
CDR3: CATSREPGQEETRYF

size: .
V: TRBV7-6
J: TRBJ1-5
D: TRBD1
DNA: TGTGCCAGCAGCGCTTTTCCGAGGGGGGACAGGAATCAGCCCCAGCATTTT
CDR3: CASSAFPRGDRNQPQHF

size: many
V: TRBV24-1
J: TRBJ2-4
D: .
DNA: TGTGCCACCAGCCAGGGGAGTAACCGTCAGTACTTC
CDR3: CATSQGSNRQYF

size: few
V: TRBV29-1
J: TRBJ1-2
D: TRBD1
DNA: TGCAGCGGGACGACAGGGAACTATGGCTACACCTTC
CDR3: CSGTTGNYGYTF

size: .
V: TRBV2
J: TRBJ2-2
D: .
DNA: TGTGCCAGCAGTCCCACCACCGGGGCGGTTACCGGGGAGCTGTTTTTT
CDR3: CASSPTTGAVTGELFF

size: .
V: TRBV12-3/TRBV12-4
J: TRBJ2-5
D: .
DNA: TGTGCCAGCAGTTTAGGATGGAGATCGACCCAGTACTTC
CDR3: CASSLGWRSTQYF

size: .
V: TRBV5-1
J: TRBJ1-6
D: .
DNA: TGCGCCAGCAGCGCGGGGCATAATTCACCCCTCCACTTT
CDR3: CASSAGHNSPLHF

size: .
V: TRBV20-1
J: TRBJ1-2
D: .
DNA: TGCAGTGGAGACCATACTGAGAGCTATGGCTACACCTTC
CDR3: CSGDHTESYGYTF

size: .
V: TRBV7-2
J: TRBJ1-5
D: .
DNA: TGTGCCAGCAGCTCTAACGGGCAGAGTGATCAGCCCCAGCATTTT
CDR3: CASSSNGQSDQPQHF

size: .
V: TRBV3-1
J: TRBJ1-5
D: TRBD1
DNA: TGTGCCAGCAGCCAGGCGGACAGGGGAAATCAGCCCCAGCATTTT
CDR3: CASSQADRGNQPQHF

size: .
V: TRBV12-3/TRBV12-4
J: TRBJ2-1
D: TRBD2
DNA: TGTGCCAGCAGTTTATGGGGCGGGGGGCCTCCGAATGAGCAGTTCTTC
CDR3: CASSLWGGGPPNEQFF

size: .
V: TRBV6-6
J: TRBJ2-7
D: TRBD2
DNA: TGTGCCAGCAGTTATGTAGCGGGGGGGTTCGAGCAGTACTTC
CDR3: CASSYVAGGFEQYF

size: .
V: TRBV28
J: TRBJ2-3
D: .
DNA: TGTGCCAGCAGACCCTCCTCGGCAGGGTGGACAGATACGCAGTATTTT
CDR3: CASRPSSAGWTDTQYF

size: .
V: TRBV28
J: TRBJ1-2
D: TRBD1
DNA: TGTGCCAGCACCACAGGGGCCCTCACTAACTATGGCTACACCTTC
CDR3: CASTTGALTNYGYTF

size: .
V: TRBV27
J: TRBJ1-5
D: .
DNA: TGTGCCAGCAGTTTTTCAAGGTATAGCAATCAGCCCCAGCATTTT
CDR3: CASSFSRYSNQPQHF

size: .
V: TRBV24-1
J: TRBJ2-3
D: TRBD2
DNA: TGTGCCACCAGTGACATGACTAGCGGGGGGGAGTATTTT
CDR3: CATSDMTSGGEYF

size: .
V: TRBV12-3/TRBV12-4
J: TRBJ2-6
D: .
DNA: TGTGCCAGCAGAGCGGCAGGGTCTGGGGCCAACGTCCTGACTTTC
CDR3: CASRAAGSGANVLTF

size: few
V: TRBV24-1
J: TRBJ2-7
D: TRBD1
DNA: TGTGCCACCAGTGGGGGGCCGGGACAGGATGACTACGAGCAGTACTTC
CDR3: CATSGGPGQDDYEQYF

size: few
V: TRBV4-1
J: TRBJ2-7
D: .
DNA: TGCGCCAGCAGCCAAGATGGCCTAGGTGGGTCAAACGAGCAGTACTTC
CDR3: CASSQDGLGGSNEQYF

size: few
V: TRBV20-1
J: TRBJ2-5
D: TRBD2
DNA: TGCAGTGCTACCGGACTAGCGGGGGGGCTTGGGGAGACCCAGTACTTC
CDR3: CSATGLAGGLGETQYF

size: few
V: TRBV12-3/TRBV12-4
J: TRBJ2-7
D: .
DNA: TGTGCCAGCACCAAAGACAGGCGAAAGTACGAGCAGTACTTC
CDR3: CASTKDRRKYEQYF

size: .
V: TRBV7-2
J: TRBJ1-2
D: .
DNA: TGTGCCAGCAGCCTTACCATCGACAGTAACTATGGCTACACCTTC
CDR3: CASSLTIDSNYGYTF

size: .
V: TRBV6-5
J: TRBJ1-5
D: .
DNA: TGTGCCAGCAGTCTGCAACCGACAGAAAATCAGCCCCAGCATTTT
CDR3: CASSLQPTENQPQHF

size: once
V: TRBV12-3/TRBV12-4
J: TRBJ1-4
D: .
DNA: TGTGCCAGCAGTTTATTCGGCAGGGCCTATATTAATGAAAAACTGTTTTTT
CDR3: CASSLFGRAYINEKLFF

size: .
V: TRBV7-2
J: TRBJ2-7
D: TRBD2
DNA: TGTGCCAGCAGCTTAAAGGGACTAGCGGGGGGGAGTCCGGGCGAGCAGTACTTC
CDR3: CASSLKGLAGGSPGEQYF

size: .
V: TRBV21-1
J: TRBJ1-5
D: .
DNA: TGTGCCAGCAGCAAAGGCGGACAGGGTGGACAGCCCCAGCATTTT
CDR3: CASSKGGQGGQPQHF

size: .
V: TRBV10-3
J: TRBJ2-5
D: .
DNA: TGTGCCATCAGTGAGACAAAAGAGACCCAGTACTTC
CDR3: CAISETKETQYF

size: .
V: TRBV20-1
J: TRBJ2-1
D: .
DNA: TGCAGTGCTAGGTCGGCACCAGCGGGCTGGAACAATGAGCAGTTCTTC
CDR3: CSARSAPAGWNNEQFF

size: few
V: TRBV7-2
J: TRBJ1-2
D: .
DNA: TGTGCCAGCAGTCGGACTCCTGCATCGGGAAATAACTATGGCTACACCTTC
CDR3: CASSRTPASGNNYGYTF

size: .
V: TRBV18
J: TRBJ2-7
D: .
DNA: TGTGCCAGCGCCGGCCCAGCAGAAGGGTATTACGAGCAGTACTTC
CDR3: CASAGPAEGYYEQYF

size: few
V: TRBV9
J: TRBJ2-1
D: .
DNA: TGTGCCAGCAGCGTAGCTGCAGGGTGGAATGAGCAGTTCTTC
CDR3: CASSVAAGWNEQFF

size: .
V: TRBV3-1
J: TRBJ1-1
D: .
DNA: TGTGCCAGCAGCCAAGGTCGGGGGAGCTCTGAAGCTTTCTTT
CDR3: CASSQGRGSSEAFF

size: few
V: TRBV12-3/TRBV12-4
J: TRBJ2-1
D: .
DNA: TGTGCCACGACCTTTAGGGGGGACAATGAGCAGTTCTTC
CDR3: CATTFRGDNEQFF

size: few
V: TRBV4-3
J: TRBJ2-1
D: TRBD1
DNA: TGCGCCAGCAGCCAAGATCGAGGACAGGACTACAATGAGCAGTTCTTC
CDR3: CASSQDRGQDYNEQFF

size: few
V: TRBV9
J: TRBJ2-5
D: TRBD1
DNA: TGTGCCAGCAGCTGGGGACAGGATCAAGAGACCCAGTACTTC
CDR3: CASSWGQDQETQYF

size: .
V: TRBV6-6
J: TRBJ1-5
D: .
DNA: TGTGCCAGCAGCACAGGGTCGGCCCAGCCCCAGCATTTT
CDR3: CASSTGSAQPQHF

size: .
V: TRBV6-6
J: TRBJ2-5
D: .
DNA: TGTGCCAGCAGGAGGTACTCCGGCCAAAACCAAGAGACCCAGTACTTC
CDR3: CASRRYSGQNQETQYF

size: .
V: TRBV6-2/TRBV6-3
J: TRBJ2-7
D: .
DNA: TGTGCCAGCAGTGACTATTACGAGCTGTACTTC
CDR3: CASSDYYELYF

size: few
V: TRBV2
J: TRBJ2-1
D: TRBD2
DNA: TGTGCCAGCAAAGAAGCGGGGGGGTTGAATGAGCAGTTCTTC
CDR3: CASKEAGGLNEQFF

size: few
V: TRBV29-1
J: TRBJ2-1
D: .
DNA: TGCAGCGTGGAACGATGGAATGAGCAGTTCTTC
CDR3: CSVERWNEQFF